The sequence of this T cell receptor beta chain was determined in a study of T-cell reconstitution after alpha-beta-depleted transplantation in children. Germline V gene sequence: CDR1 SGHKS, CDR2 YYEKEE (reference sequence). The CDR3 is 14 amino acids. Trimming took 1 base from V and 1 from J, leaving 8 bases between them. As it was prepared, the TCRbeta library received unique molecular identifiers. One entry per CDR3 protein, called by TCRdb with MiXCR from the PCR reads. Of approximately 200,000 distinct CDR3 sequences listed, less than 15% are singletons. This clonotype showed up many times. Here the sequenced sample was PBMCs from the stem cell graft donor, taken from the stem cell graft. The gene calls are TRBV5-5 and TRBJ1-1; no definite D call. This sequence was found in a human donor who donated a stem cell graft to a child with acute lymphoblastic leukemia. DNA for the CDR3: TGTGCCAGCAGCTTGAGCGTGAGGAACACTGAAGCTTTCTTT. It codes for CASSLSVRNTEAFF. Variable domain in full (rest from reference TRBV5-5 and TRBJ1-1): DAGVTQSPTHLIKTRGQQVTLRCSPISGHKSVSWYQQVLGQGPQFIFQYYEKEERGRGNFPDRFSARQFPNYSSELNVNALLLGDSALYLCASSLSVRNTEAFFGQGTRLTVV.